This T cell receptor (beta chain) was recorded in a study of cytomegalovirus exposure and HLA in healthy donors. General observations from the study: The study put 150 or so TCR beta chains on its list as cytomegalovirus-associated. Clonal expansion, a later analysis showed, was greater in HLA-associated TCR beta chains than in equally common others.

In the PCR, 60 Vbeta and 13 Jbeta primers were used. This table comes from immunoSEQ multiplex PCR, and its TCRdb copy is limited to in-frame clones, with some not included. The sample contains 73,000 or so clones, 81% of which appear only once. As concerns this clone: What it recognizes is unknown.

This CDR3 is built from 13 residues. Germline-derived CDR1 and CDR2 are LNHDA and SQIVND (reference sequence). V was trimmed by 4 bases and J by 7 bases, leaving 11 bases between them. The sequence derives from a human donor in good health. Sequencing used PBMCs. The chain combines TRBV19 with TRBJ1-3; D ambiguous. The CDR3 nucleotides are TGTGCCAGTAGTACCGGTGTCATGAACACCATATATTTT. This encodes CASSTGVMNTIYF.